A single sample is the source of the 4 T cell receptor beta chains below, sequenced in a study of blood T cells in healthy people across ages. Together with a sample-barcoded 5' primer, a J-beta primer mix was included in a second PCR lasting 7 to 11 cycles. TCRdb ran MiXCR on the 5' RACE reads and lists one entry per CDR3 protein. The sample has some 920,000 distinct CDR3 sequences; 51% are singletons. Source material: blood. Receptors originate from a woman between 55 and 75 years old in good health.

J is TRBJ1-2 and V is TRBV11-2; no firm D call. The CDR3 length is 13 residues. Germline V gene sequence: CDR1 SGHAT, CDR2 FQNNGV. Trimming pared 5 bases from V and 0 bases from J, leaving 7 bases between. CDR3 coding DNA: TGTGCCAGCAGCATAATAGCTAACTATGGCTACACCTTC. This gives the protein CASSIIANYGYTF.

This clonotype was seen at least ten times. Here the CDR3 DNA reads TGCGCCAGCAGGCTAGCGGGAGGATTAGATACGCAGTATTTT. Protein sequence: CASRLAGGLDTQYF. The chain combines TRBV5-1 with TRBJ2-3, with 11 bases fitting TRBD2. Germline CDR1 SGHRS, CDR2 YFSETQ. The V gene end was trimmed by 5 bases and the J gene end by 5 bases; junction bases not matched to a gene: 4. CDR3 size: 14 residues.

The CDR3 DNA follows: TGTGCCAGCTCACCAGACCGGGACCAGGCGAGGGAGACCCAGTACTTC. Its translation is CASSPDRDQARETQYF. V usage is TRBV18 and J usage is TRBJ2-5, with D perhaps given as TRBD1 or TRBD2 (5 bases each). The germline CDR1 and CDR2 sequences are KGHSH and LQKENI. V was clipped by 2 bases and J by 5 bases, with 18 bases between them. The CDR3 covers 16 residues.

This clonotype appeared a few times. The CDR3 region has the DNA TGTGCCAGCAGCGGAGACCGGGACTATGGCTACACCTTC. Translated, it gives CASSGDRDYGYTF. J is TRBJ1-2 and V is TRBV28; D call uncertain. V dropped 6 bases and J dropped 3 bases, with 11 bases sitting between them. Per germline, CDR1 MDHEN and CDR2 SYDVKM. This CDR3 contains 13 residues.